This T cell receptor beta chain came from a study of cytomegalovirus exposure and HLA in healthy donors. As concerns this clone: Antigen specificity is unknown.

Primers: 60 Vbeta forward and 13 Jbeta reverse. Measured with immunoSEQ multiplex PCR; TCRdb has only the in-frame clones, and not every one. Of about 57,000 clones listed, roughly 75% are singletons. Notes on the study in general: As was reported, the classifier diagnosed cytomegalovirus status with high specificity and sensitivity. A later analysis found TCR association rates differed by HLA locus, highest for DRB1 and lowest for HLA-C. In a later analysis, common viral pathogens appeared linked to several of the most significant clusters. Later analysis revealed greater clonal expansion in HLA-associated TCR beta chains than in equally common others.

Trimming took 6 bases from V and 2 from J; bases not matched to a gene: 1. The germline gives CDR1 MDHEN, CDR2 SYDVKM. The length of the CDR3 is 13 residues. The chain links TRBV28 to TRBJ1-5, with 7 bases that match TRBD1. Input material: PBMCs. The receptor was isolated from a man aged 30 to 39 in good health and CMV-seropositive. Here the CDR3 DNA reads TGTGCCAGCAGCGGGACAGGCAATCAGCCCCAGCATTTT. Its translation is CASSGTGNQPQHF.